This T cell receptor beta chain was observed in a study of T cells in localized non-small cell lung cancer. Study-level findings and limits: A higher density of T cells in blood coincided with extended overall survival. Across samples, adjacent lung featured a median roughly 60 of the top 100 tumor clones. The highest T cell clonality was in uninvolved adjacent lung, above tumor. Because sequencing included only one region (of the tumor), heterogeneity remains possible.

This CDR3 is built from 16 residues. Germline CDR1 LGHNA, CDR2 YNFKEQ. V lost 4 bases and J lost 0; bases outside the gene matches: 4. Assay used: immunoSEQ multiplex PCR; TCRdb lists only in-frame clones, some missing. The sample records 65,000 to 80,000 clones, 84% being singletons. To note about this clone: The antigen is undetermined.

The source was peripheral blood, collected before any cancer treatment. The chain couples TRBV4-2 to TRBJ2-7; 12 nucleotides match TRBD2. The TCR sequence derives from a female donor at least 60 years old with stage I lung adenocarcinoma. The CDR3 DNA reads TGTGCCAGCAGCCCCAAGACTAGCGGGGGCTCCTACGAGCAGTACTTC. Translating it yields CASSPKTSGGSYEQYF.